One sample yielded the 18 T cell receptor beta chains listed below, sequenced in a study of T cells in Graves' hyperthyroidism and ophthalmopathy. Amplification yielded TCR beta CDR3 regions, with RNA transcripts as the source. The HTBI primer set served for first-round RT-PCR of the TCR CDR3. TCRdb re-analysed the multiplex PCR reads in MiXCR, keeping a single row per CDR3 protein. The sample shows about 360,000 distinct CDR3 sequences, roughly 13% of them seen only once. The sample consisted of blood. The receptors come from a woman aged 18 to 35 with Graves' hyperthyroidism.

This clonotype was counted between two and nine times. The chain carries TRBV6-2 or TRBV6-3 and TRBJ2-1; unclear D gene. There are 16 residues in the CDR3. Germline lookup yields CDR1 MNHEY and CDR2 SVGEGT. With 3 bases removed from V and 7 bases from J, the gap between germline ends came to 19 bases. The CDR3 DNA is TGTGCCAGCAGTTATAGGCCTAACGAGAGGTATAATGAGCAGTTCTTC. Protein product: CASSYRPNERYNEQFF.

The chain combines TRBV4-2 with TRBJ1-2, with TRBD1 as a possible D gene (5 bases). Germline values: CDR1 LGHNA, CDR2 YNFKEQ. Trimming stripped 0 bases from V and 8 bases from J, with 16 bases between. The CDR3 spans 15 residues. Here the CDR3 DNA reads TGTGCCAGCAGCCAAGATGAGGGGATGATGAGGGGCTACACCTTC. Translating gives CASSQDEGMMRGYTF.

This clonotype was recorded at least ten times. The chain uses TRBV5-6 and TRBJ2-7; weak D call: TRBD2 (5 bases). Germline-derived CDR1 and CDR2 are SGHDT and YYEEEE. Deletions cut 0 bases from V and 6 bases from J, with 13 bases between. The CDR3 contains 14 residues. The CDR3 DNA follows: TGTGCCAGCAGCTTGGCCGGGGAACCCGTCGAGCAGTACTTC. As protein: CASSLAGEPVEQYF.

This clonotype has more than one count but fewer than ten. The chain combines TRBV27 with TRBJ2-7; weak D call: TRBD2 (6 bases). CDR3 size: 13 residues. CDR1 MNHEY and CDR2 SMNVEV come from the germline V gene (reference sequence). V was trimmed by 6 bases and J by 0 bases, leaving 9 bases between them. The CDR3 sequence is CASRSGGSYEQYF. CDR3 bases: TGTGCCAGCAGATCCGGGGGCTCCTACGAGCAGTACTTC.

This clonotype was detected ten times or more. The genes are TRBV2 and TRBJ2-6, with unresolved D. Trimming shortened V by 6 bases and J by 0 bases, and 18 bases separated the two germline ends. The germline gives CDR1 SNHLY, CDR2 FYNNEI. CDR3 length: 18 residues. CDR3 nucleotides: TGTGCCAGCAGCGCCTTCCAGGTAGCCTTCTCTGGGGCCAACGTCCTGACTTTC. This gives the protein CASSAFQVAFSGANVLTF.

The chain recombines TRBV7-9 with TRBJ1-1, with 7 positions matching TRBD1. V lost 5 bases, J lost 11 bases, and 11 bases stayed unmatched. The CDR3 has 13 residues. Per germline, CDR1 SEHNR and CDR2 FQNEAQ (reference sequence). CDR3 sequence: CASSPGGPLGAFF. CDR3 DNA sequence: TGTGCCAGCAGCCCAGGGGGTCCGCTTGGGGCTTTCTTT.

Many counts were recorded for this clonotype. CDR3 protein: CASSTLADPSTDTQYF. The CDR3 DNA is TGTGCCAGCAGCACTCTAGCGGACCCTAGCACAGATACGCAGTATTTT. The chain joins TRBV7-2 to TRBJ2-3; 7 nucleotides line up with TRBD2. Germline CDR1 SGHTA, CDR2 FQGNSA. The CDR3 spans 16 residues. Trimming took 5 bases from V and 0 from J; bases not matched to a gene: 8.

This clonotype was detected ten times or more. The chain recombines TRBV5-4 with TRBJ2-7; D unresolved. V shed 3 bases and J shed 0 bases, with 16 bases lying between them. From germline, CDR1 is SGHNT and CDR2 YYREEE (reference sequence). The CDR3 is 16 amino acids. The CDR3 protein is CASSWNHRGLSYEQYF. The DNA for the CDR3 is TGTGCCAGCAGCTGGAACCATCGCGGTCTCTCCTACGAGCAGTACTTC.

This sequence joins TRBV10-3 and TRBJ2-3; D gene uncertain. CDR3 length equals 12 residues. CDR1 ENHRY and CDR2 SYGVKD come from the germline V gene. V was cut by 10 bases and J by 2 bases, with 10 bases left in between. CDR3 in amino acids: CATKTHTDTQYF. The CDR3 DNA follows: TGTGCCACCAAGACCCACACAGATACGCAGTATTTT.

V is TRBV19 and J is TRBJ2-5, with 11 bases lining up with TRBD2. This CDR3 comprises 14 residues. The V gene's germline CDR1 is LNHDA and CDR2 SQIVND (reference sequence). The V gene end was trimmed by 7 bases and the J gene end by 5 bases; junction bases not matched to a gene: 6. CDR3 amino acids: CASKVSGGEETQYF. As DNA, the CDR3 is TGTGCCAGTAAGGTTAGCGGGGGGGAGGAGACCCAGTACTTC. The full variable domain, in which reference TRBV19 and TRBJ2-5 provide the parts outside the CDR3, is DGGITQSPKYLFRKEGQNVTLSCEQNLNHDAMYWYRQDPGQGLRLIYYSQIVNDFQKGDIAEGYSVSREKKESFPLTVTSAQKNPTAFYLCASKVSGGEETQYFGPGTRLLVL.

This clonotype was counted ten times or more. The chain combines TRBV30 with TRBJ1-1; no reliable D call. Trimming removed 0 bases at V and 3 bases at J, with 5 bases between. Germline-derived CDR1 and CDR2 are GTSNPN and SVGIG (reference sequence). The CDR3 runs 12 residues. DNA for the CDR3: TGTGCCTGGAGTGTTGATCACACTGAAGCTTTCTTT. Translation: CAWSVDHTEAFF.

The V call is TRBV11-2, the J call TRBJ1-6; possible D gene TRBD1, 5 bases. Germline CDR1 SGHAT, CDR2 FQNNGV. The CDR3 sequence is 20 residues long. Trimming cost V 0 bases and J 1 base, with 19 bases left between them. The chain's CDR3 is CASSLELGTGLDSYNSPLHF. The CDR3 DNA reads as TGTGCCAGCAGCTTAGAACTTGGGACGGGGTTGGATTCCTATAATTCACCCCTCCACTTT. Supplemented by reference TRBV11-2 and TRBJ1-6, the full variable domain reads EAGVAQSPRYKIIEKRQSVAFWCNPISGHATLYWYQQILGQGPKLLIQFQNNGVVDDSQLPKDRFSAERLKGVDSTLKIQPAKLEDSAVYLCASSLELGTGLDSYNSPLHFGNGTRLTVT.

As regards this clonotype: This CDR3 is missing its conserved last phenylalanine or tryptophan, likely due to a read error. The chain is built from TRBV28 and TRBJ1-1; 9 bases align to TRBD1. This CDR3 is built from 15 residues. Trimming cost V 6 bases and J 5 bases; bases outside gene matches: 10. Looked up from germline, CDR1 is MDHEN and CDR2 is SYDVKM. The CDR3 DNA reads as TGTGCCAGCAGCGGTCCCGGGACAGGGAGGACTGAAGCTTTCCTT. Its protein is CASSGPGTGRTEAFL.

This chain connects TRBV9 to TRBJ2-5; TRBD2 aligns across 11 bases. Per the germline V gene, CDR1 is SGDLS and CDR2 is YYNGEE. The J segment lost 5 bases and the V segment lost 3 bases, leaving 6 bases of the junction unmatched. The CDR3 runs to 15 residues. CDR3 in amino acids: CASSGIAGGMETQYF. CDR3 DNA: TGTGCCAGCAGCGGAATAGCGGGGGGGATGGAGACCCAGTACTTC.

This clonotype showed up many times. This sequence joins TRBV30 and TRBJ2-7; a possible D gene is TRBD2 (8 bases). The CDR3 covers 15 residues. The germline V and J ends were trimmed by 4 bases and 3 bases, with 19 bases remaining between them. The germline V gene encodes CDR1 GTSNPN and CDR2 SVGIG (reference sequence). CDR3 protein: CAWTSGGTAVYEQYF. The CDR3 bases are TGTGCCTGGACTTCGGGGGGGACAGCGGTCTACGAGCAGTACTTC.

This clonotype was detected ten times or more. The CDR3 DNA sequence: TGTGCCAGCAGCTTCTCAGGGACCGGGGAGCTGTTTTTT. Translating it yields CASSFSGTGELFF. J is TRBJ2-2 and V is TRBV7-3; possibly TRBD1 for D (5 bases). The V and J ends lost 3 bases and 5 bases respectively, with 7 bases between them. The CDR3 is made up of 13 amino acids. Germline-derived CDR1 and CDR2 are SGHTA and FQGTGA. The variable domain in full, completed from reference TRBV7-3 and TRBJ2-2, reads GAGVSQTPSNKVTEKGKYVELRCDPISGHTALYWYRQSLGQGPEFLIYFQGTGAADDSGLPNDRFFAVRPEGSVSTLKIQRTERGDSAVYLCASSFSGTGELFFGEGSRLTVL.

In its sample, this clonotype was seen many times. This chain's CDR3 is CASSPFWSGQSYNEQFF. For the CDR3, the DNA is TGTGCCAGCAGCCCTTTTTGGTCGGGACAATCCTACAATGAGCAGTTCTTC. V and J are TRBV4-2 and TRBJ2-1; a weak D match, TRBD1 (6 bases). The germline CDR1 and CDR2 sequences are LGHNA and YNFKEQ. The CDR3 sequence is 17 residues long. V lost 4 bases to trimming and J lost 1 base, with 17 bases between them.

This clonotype was seen a few times. The chain uses TRBV5-1 and TRBJ2-1; a possible D gene is TRBD1 (6 bases). The CDR3 has 15 residues. With 0 bases removed from V and 4 bases from J, the gap between germline ends came to 11 bases. The germline V gene encodes CDR1 SGHRS and CDR2 YFSETQ. CDR3 protein: CASSLVDRSYNEQFF. The CDR3 nucleotides read TGCGCCAGCAGCTTGGTGGACAGAAGTTACAATGAGCAGTTCTTC.